The entry below gives a single T cell receptor beta chain sequence along with its context. This entry belongs to a study of blood T cell repertoires in COVID-19. Across the whole study: Both acute and convalescent COVID-19 samples were obtained from the United States, Italy and Spain.

Original data processing: Reference gene primer amplification gave nucleated cell count estimates. Profiled with immunoSEQ multiplex PCR; TCRdb holds only in-frame clones, not every one. V, J and clone size are those of that table, while D and trimming were read from the DNA. In the table there are under 100,000 clones, 85% of which are singletons. The receptor comes from a man older than 75 with active or convalescent COVID-19. The specimen was peripheral blood.

CDR3 region: CATSDVGGPGANVLTF. CDR3 coding DNA: TGTGCCACCAGTGATGTGGGGGGGCCTGGGGCCAACGTCCTGACTTTC. This chain links TRBV24-1 with TRBJ2-6; maybe TRBD2 (7 bases). The CDR3 runs 16 residues. Deletions cut 3 bases from V and 2 bases from J, with 10 bases between. CDR1 and CDR2 (germline): KGHDR, SFDVKD.